The clone carrying this TCR beta chain turned up a few times. The target antigen is unknown. Time point described: late sampling 161 to 241 days after vaccination in a few convalescent patients. The treatment denotes: 10-day PBMC culture with coronavirus spike peptide pools or control peptides (ViraFEST assay). CDR1 and CDR2 (germline): SGHVS, FNYEAQ. The CDR3 runs 14 residues. The V end lost 1 base, the J end lost 4 bases, and 10 bases lay between the germline ends. The sample is drawn from a study of vaccination and CD4 T cells after COVID-19. Sequenced with the Oncomine TCR Beta short-read assay was DNA taken from cultured CD4+ T cells. TCRdb passed the PCR reads through MiXCR, listing each CDR3 protein once. The sample consists of some 25,000 distinct CDR3 sequences, 30% of them appearing once.

This sequence joins TRBV7-6 and TRBJ2-5; weak D call: TRBD1 (6 bases). This TCR was sampled from a human donor who had recovered from COVID-19. The sample was CD4+ T cells from blood, cultured in vitro, taken about 7 months after SARS-CoV-2 vaccination. CDR3 DNA sequence: TGTGCCAGCAGCTTAGAACAGGGAAGAGAGACCCAGTACTTC. Protein sequence: CASSLEQGRETQYF.